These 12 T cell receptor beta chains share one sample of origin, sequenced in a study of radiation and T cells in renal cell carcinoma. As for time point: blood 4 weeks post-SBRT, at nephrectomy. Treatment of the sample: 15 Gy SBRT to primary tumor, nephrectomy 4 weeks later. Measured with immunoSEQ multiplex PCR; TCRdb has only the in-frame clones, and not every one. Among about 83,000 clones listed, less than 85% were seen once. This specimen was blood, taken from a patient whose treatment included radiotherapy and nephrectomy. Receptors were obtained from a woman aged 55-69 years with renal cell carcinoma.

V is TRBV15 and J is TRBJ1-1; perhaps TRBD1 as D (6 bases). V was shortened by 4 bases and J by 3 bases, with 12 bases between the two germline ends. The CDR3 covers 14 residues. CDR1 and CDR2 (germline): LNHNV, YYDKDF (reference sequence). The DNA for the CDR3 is TGTGCCACCAGCACTAGGGGGGTATACACTGAAGCTTTCTTT. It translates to CATSTRGVYTEAFF.

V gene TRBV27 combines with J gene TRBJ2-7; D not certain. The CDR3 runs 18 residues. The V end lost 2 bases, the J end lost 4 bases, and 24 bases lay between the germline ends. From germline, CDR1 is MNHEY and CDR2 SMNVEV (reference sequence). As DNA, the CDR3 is TGTGCCAGCAGTTTACCCGGGCCGAACATTCTCACCCTATACGAGCAGTACTTC. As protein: CASSLPGPNILTLYEQYF.

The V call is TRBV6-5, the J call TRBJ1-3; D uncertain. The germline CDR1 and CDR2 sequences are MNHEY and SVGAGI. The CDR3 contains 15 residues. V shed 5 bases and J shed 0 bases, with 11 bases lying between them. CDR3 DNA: TGTGCCAGCAGTAGAGAAGGACGCTCTGGAAACACCATATATTTT. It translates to CASSREGRSGNTIYF.

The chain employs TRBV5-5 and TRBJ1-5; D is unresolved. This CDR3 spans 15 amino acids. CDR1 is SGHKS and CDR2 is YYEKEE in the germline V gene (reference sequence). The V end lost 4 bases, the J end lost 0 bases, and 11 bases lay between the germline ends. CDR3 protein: CASSVGSYSNQPQHF. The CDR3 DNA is TGTGCCAGCAGCGTGGGATCTTATAGCAATCAGCCCCAGCATTTT. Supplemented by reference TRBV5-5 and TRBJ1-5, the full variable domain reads DAGVTQSPTHLIKTRGQQVTLRCSPISGHKSVSWYQQVLGQGPQFIFQYYEKEERGRGNFPDRFSARQFPNYSSELNVNALLLGDSALYLCASSVGSYSNQPQHFGDGTRLSIL.

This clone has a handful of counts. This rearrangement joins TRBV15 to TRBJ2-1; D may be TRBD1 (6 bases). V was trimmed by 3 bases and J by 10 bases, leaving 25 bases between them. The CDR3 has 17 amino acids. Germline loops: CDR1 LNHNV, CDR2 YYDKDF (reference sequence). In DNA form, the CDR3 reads TGTGCCACCAGCAGGGACCGGGACAAACGTTATGGTTCGGAGCAGTTCTTC. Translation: CATSRDRDKRYGSEQFF.

The CDR3 nucleotides are TGTGCCAGCAGCGTAGATGTGGGGTCGACAGGAATCCCCTACGAGCAGTACTTC. This sequence encodes CASSVDVGSTGIPYEQYF. The chain has TRBV9 and TRBJ2-7, with a weak D call TRBD1 (6 bases). V lost 0 bases and J lost 2, with 21 bases in between. The CDR3 totals 18 residues. Per the germline V gene, CDR1 is SGDLS and CDR2 is YYNGEE.

DNA for the CDR3: TGTGCCAGCAGCTTAGGAGGTCATCGCTCTGGAAACACCATATATTTT. Its protein is CASSLGGHRSGNTIYF. The J gene is TRBJ1-3, the V gene TRBV7-2, with D unresolved. Germline V gene data show CDR1 as SGHTA and CDR2 as FQGNSA. The CDR3 has 16 amino acids. Trimming cost V 1 base and J 0 bases, with 10 bases left between them.

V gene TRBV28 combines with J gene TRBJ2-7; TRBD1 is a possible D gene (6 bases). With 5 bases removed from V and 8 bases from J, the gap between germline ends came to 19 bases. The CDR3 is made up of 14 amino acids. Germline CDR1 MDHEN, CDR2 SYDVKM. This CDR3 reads CASSPPRDTPKQYF. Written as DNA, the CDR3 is TGTGCCAGCAGTCCCCCCCGGGACACCCCAAAGCAGTACTTC.

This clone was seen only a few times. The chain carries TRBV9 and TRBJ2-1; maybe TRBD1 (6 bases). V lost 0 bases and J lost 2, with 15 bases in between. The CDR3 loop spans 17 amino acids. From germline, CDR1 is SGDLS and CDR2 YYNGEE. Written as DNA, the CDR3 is TGTGCCAGCAGCGTAGGCTTCAGGGGCCCAGCCTACAATGAGCAGTTCTTC. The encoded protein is CASSVGFRGPAYNEQFF.

This chain's CDR3 is CASTRDGGALPQYF. In DNA, the CDR3 is TGTGCCAGCACCCGGGACGGGGGGGCTTTACCCCAGTACTTC. The chain joins TRBV7-9 to TRBJ2-5, with 8 nucleotides matching TRBD2. CDR3 size: 14 residues. CDR1 SEHNR and CDR2 FQNEAQ come from the germline V gene (reference sequence). Trimming took 7 bases from V and 9 from J; bases not matched to a gene: 13.

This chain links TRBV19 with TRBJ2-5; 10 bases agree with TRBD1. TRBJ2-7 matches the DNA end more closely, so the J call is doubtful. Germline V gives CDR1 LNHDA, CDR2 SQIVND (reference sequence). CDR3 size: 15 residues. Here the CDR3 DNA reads TGTGCCAGTAGCGTCGCCGGGACAGGGGACTACGAGCAGTACTTC. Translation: CASSVAGTGDYEQYF.

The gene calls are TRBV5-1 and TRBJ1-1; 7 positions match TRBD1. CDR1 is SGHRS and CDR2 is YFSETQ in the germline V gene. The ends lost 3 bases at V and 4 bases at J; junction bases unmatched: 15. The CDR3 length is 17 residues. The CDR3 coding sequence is TGCGCCAGCAGCTATGTTTATTCAGGGGGTCTAGGCACTGAAGCTTTCTTT. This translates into CASSYVYSGGLGTEAFF.